This entry concerns a single T cell receptor (beta chain). Its target antigen remains unknown. No much larger clonotype is one base removed from it; base qualities were not supplied. Via the germline V gene, CDR1 is MGHRA and CDR2 YSYEKL. V is trimmed back by 2 bases and J by 7 bases, and the junction contains 10 bases that no gene match accounts for. CDR3 length: 15 amino acids, cysteine to phenylalanine. Only CDR3 DNA remains: 45 bases, in frame from the first base. The time point tag for this specimen amounts to: persistent/refractory GD, antithyroid drugs over 5 years with positive TRAb. For both TCR sequencing and RNA sequencing, RNA was extracted from PBMCs in TRIzol. The diagnosis of Graves' disease followed American Thyroid Association guidelines. Recruitment of patients was carried out at an endocrinology department in Xi'an, China. From each patient, around 8.3 milliliters of peripheral blood was collected into an EDTA anticoagulant tube. Ficoll Paque Plus density gradient separation was used to isolate PBMCs, and no additional T cell sorting was done. An Agilent 2100 Bioanalyzer and agarose gel were used to check RNA quality, while a NanoDrop 2000 measured RNA concentration.

The library was built by means of multiplex PCR. Instrument on record: Illumina HiSeq 4000. To build TCR beta libraries, CDR3 regions were amplified by Arm-PCR using iRepertoire HTBI primers. Before sequencing, the PCR products underwent gel purification. Under the source paper's analysis protocol: Gene usage analysis of CDR3 amino acid clonotypes relied on the approximately 68 TRBV and 13 to 15 TRBJ segments identified across samples. COPE and FqMerger were used to merge the filtered high-quality paired reads into contigs. BLAST was used to align contigs to the IMGT TRBV, TRBD and TRBJ reference genes, and CDR3 was defined following IMGT. Highly expanded clones were defined as clonotypes with a frequency above 0.1%. Repertoire diversity was measured by Shannon entropy, and V-J evenness by the Gini coefficient. A clonotype found in more than one individual was treated as public. In-frame beta chains were kept once TCRdb had trimmed the public reads at Q25 with fastp and called clones with MiXCR. Rows with a matching CDR3 protein are joined into one entry that keeps the most common DNA and genes. For this entry, the V and J calls and clone size follow TCRdb and not the study's own pipeline. The sample has 430,000 or so distinct CDR3 sequences on record, roughly 21% of them singletons. In total, the top ten clones hold roughly an eighth of the sample.

The sample belongs to a study of regulatory T cells in long-lasting Graves disease (dated by TCRdb to 2020 to 2023). About the full investigation: Persistent Graves' disease was defined as antithyroid drug treatment for over 5 years with persistently positive TSH receptor autoantibodies. The study took place in China and was registered as a clinical trial. This study used TCR sequencing and RNA sequencing of peripheral blood to compare persistent Graves' disease patients against newly diagnosed Graves' disease patients. A total of roughly 33 samples underwent TCR sequencing: around 13 from persistent and some 20 from newly diagnosed Graves' disease patients. Persistent Graves' disease patients in the clinical cohort had taken antithyroid drugs for 9 to 11 years on average. Broad study findings and their caveats: A larger number of public clonotypes was shared among persistent patients (under 3,000) than among newly diagnosed patients (around 890). TRBV28, TRBJ1-2 and TRBJ2-5 were preferentially used in persistent disease, while TRBV20-1 and TRBJ2-1 were favored in newly diagnosed disease. Compared with newly diagnosed patients, patients with persistent Graves' disease had lower TCR Shannon entropy and fewer highly expanded clones, which suggests clonal expansion. Sequencing and analysis were limited to the TCR beta chain. The authors noted that the small sample size was a limitation that may lower accuracy. Only peripheral blood was studied, because thyroid tissue, the primary lesion, was inaccessible.

Specimen: peripheral blood mononuclear cells (PBMCs), collected when the disease was refractory, from a patient treated with antithyroid drugs. The receptor was isolated from a female donor with Graves disease. The chain uses TRBV4-1 and TRBJ2-7; TRBD2 lines up with 8 middle nucleotides. The nucleotides read TGCGCCAGCAGCCAACCTACTAGCGGAGCCCGAGAGCAGTACTTC. Its protein reads: CASSQPTSGAREQYF.